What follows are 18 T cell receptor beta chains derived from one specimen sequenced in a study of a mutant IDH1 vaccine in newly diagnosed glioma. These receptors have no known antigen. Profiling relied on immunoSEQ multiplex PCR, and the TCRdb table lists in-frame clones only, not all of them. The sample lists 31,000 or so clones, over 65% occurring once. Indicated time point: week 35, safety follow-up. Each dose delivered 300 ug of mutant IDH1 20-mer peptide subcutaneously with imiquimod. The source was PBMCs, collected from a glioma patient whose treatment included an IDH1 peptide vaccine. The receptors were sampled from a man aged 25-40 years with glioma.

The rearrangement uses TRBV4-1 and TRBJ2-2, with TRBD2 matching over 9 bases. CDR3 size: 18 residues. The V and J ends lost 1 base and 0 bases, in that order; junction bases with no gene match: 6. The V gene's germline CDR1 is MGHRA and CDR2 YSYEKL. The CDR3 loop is CASSQGTSADPNTGELFF. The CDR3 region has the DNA TGCGCCAGCAGCCAAGGGACTAGCGCAGACCCGAACACCGGGGAGCTGTTTTTT.

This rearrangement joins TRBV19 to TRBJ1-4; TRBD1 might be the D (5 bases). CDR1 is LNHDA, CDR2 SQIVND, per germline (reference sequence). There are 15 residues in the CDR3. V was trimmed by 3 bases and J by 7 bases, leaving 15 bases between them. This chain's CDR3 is CASSIGDSGAEKLFF. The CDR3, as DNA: TGTGCCAGTAGTATCGGGGACTCCGGAGCTGAAAAACTGTTTTTT.

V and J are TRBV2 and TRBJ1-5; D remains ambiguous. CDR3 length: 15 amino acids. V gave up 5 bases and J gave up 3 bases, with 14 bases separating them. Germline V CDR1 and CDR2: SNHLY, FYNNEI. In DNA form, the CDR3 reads TGTGCCAGCAGTCGTGGTTGGCAGGACAATCAGCCCCAGCATTTT. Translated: CASSRGWQDNQPQHF.

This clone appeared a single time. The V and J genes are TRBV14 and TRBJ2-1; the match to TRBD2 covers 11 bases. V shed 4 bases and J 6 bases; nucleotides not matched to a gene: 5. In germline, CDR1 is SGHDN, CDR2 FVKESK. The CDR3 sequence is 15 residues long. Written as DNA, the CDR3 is TGTGCCAGCAGCCCTAGCGGGAGGTCGGTCAATGAGCAGTTCTTC. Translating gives CASSPSGRSVNEQFF.

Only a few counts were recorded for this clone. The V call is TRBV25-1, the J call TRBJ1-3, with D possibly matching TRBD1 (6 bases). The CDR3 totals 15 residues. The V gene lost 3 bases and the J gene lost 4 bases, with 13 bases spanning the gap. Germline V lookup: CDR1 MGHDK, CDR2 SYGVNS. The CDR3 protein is CASSDSVTGGNTIYF. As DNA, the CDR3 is TGTGCCAGCAGTGATTCAGTGACAGGAGGAAACACCATATATTTT.

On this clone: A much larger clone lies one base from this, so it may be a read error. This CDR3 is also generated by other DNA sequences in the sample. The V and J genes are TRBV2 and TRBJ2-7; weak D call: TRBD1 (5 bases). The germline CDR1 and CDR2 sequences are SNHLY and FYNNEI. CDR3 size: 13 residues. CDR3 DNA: TGTGCCAGCAGTGAAGATGGGGCCTACGAGCAGTACTTT. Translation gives CASSEDGAYEQYF.

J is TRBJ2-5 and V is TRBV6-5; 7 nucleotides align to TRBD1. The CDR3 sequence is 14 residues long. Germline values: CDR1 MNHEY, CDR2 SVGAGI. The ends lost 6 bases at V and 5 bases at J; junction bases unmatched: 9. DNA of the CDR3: TGTGCCAGCAGGCTAGAAACAGGGGAGGAGACCCAGTACTTC. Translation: CASRLETGEETQYF.

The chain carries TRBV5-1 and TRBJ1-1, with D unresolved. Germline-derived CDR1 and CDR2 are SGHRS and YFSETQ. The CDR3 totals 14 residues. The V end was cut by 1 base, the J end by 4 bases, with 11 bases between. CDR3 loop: CASSLLSVSTEAFF. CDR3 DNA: TGCGCCAGCAGCTTGTTGTCGGTGAGCACTGAAGCTTTCTTT.

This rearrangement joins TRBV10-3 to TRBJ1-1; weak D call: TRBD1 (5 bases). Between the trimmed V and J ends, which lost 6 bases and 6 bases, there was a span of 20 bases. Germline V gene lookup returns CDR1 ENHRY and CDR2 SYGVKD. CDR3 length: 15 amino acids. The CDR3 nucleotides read TGTGCCATCAGGCGGGACGATGGGGGAACAGCTGAAGCTTTCTTT. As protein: CAIRRDDGGTAEAFF.

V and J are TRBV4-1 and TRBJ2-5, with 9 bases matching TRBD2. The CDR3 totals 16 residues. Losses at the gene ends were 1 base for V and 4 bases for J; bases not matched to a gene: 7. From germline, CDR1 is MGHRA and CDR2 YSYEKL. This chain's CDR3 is CASSQGGGRAGETQYF. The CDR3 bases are TGCGCCAGCAGCCAAGGGGGCGGGAGGGCCGGAGAGACCCAGTACTTC.

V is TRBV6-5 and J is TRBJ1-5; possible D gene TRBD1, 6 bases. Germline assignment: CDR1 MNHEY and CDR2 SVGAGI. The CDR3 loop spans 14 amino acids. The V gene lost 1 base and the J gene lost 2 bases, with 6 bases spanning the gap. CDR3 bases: TGTGCCAGCAGTTACTACAGGGGCAATCAGCCCCAGCATTTT. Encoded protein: CASSYYRGNQPQHF.

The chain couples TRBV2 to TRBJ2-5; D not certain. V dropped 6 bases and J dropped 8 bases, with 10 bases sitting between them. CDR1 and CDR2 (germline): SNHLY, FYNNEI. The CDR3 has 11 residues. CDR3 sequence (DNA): TGTGCCAGCAGCCTCCTGGGTACCCAGTACTTC. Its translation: CASSLLGTQYF.

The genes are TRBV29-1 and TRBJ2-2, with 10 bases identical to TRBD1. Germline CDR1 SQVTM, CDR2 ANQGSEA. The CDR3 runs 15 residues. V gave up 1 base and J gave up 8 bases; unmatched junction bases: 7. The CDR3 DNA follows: TGCAGCGTTGAAGCCTGGGACAGGGGCCGGGGGGAGCTGTTTTTT. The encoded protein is CSVEAWDRGRGELFF.

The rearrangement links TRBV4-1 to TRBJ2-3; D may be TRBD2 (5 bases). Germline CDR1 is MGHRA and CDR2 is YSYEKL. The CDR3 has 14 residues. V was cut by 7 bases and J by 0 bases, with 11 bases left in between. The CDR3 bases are TGCGCCAGCACAAGGGAGATGAGCACAGATACGCAGTATTTT. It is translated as CASTREMSTDTQYF.

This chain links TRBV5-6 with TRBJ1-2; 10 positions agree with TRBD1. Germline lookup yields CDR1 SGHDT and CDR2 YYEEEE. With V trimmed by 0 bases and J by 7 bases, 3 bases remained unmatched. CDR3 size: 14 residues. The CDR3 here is CASSLGQGASGYTF. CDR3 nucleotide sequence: TGTGCCAGCAGCTTGGGACAGGGGGCCTCTGGCTACACCTTC.

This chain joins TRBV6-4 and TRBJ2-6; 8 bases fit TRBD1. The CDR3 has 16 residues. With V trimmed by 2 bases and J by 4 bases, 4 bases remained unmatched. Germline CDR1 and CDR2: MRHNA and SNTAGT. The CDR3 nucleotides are TGTGCCAGCAGTGACCAGGGGGCGTGGGGGGCCAACGTCCTGACTTTC. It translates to CASSDQGAWGANVLTF.

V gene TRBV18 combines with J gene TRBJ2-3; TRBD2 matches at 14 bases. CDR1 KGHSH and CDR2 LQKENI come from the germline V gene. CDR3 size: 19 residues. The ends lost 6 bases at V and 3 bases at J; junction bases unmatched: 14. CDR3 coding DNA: TGTGCCAGCTCCACGACTAGCGGGAGGGGCACTTGGAGTACAGATACGCAGTATTTT. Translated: CASSTTSGRGTWSTDTQYF.

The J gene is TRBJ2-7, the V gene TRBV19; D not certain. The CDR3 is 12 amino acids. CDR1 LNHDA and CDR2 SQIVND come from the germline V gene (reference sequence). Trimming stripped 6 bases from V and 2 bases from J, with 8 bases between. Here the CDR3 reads CASSGTAYEQYF. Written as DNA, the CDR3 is TGTGCCAGTAGCGGTACAGCCTACGAGCAGTACTTC.